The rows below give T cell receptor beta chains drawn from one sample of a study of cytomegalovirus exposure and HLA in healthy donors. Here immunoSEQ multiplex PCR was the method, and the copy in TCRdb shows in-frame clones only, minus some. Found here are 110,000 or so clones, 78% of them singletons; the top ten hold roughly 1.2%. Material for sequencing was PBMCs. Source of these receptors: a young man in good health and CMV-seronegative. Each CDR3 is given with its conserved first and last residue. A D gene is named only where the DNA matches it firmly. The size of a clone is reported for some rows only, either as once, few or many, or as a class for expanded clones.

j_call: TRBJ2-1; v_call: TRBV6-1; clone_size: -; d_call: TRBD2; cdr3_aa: CAGRGLAGGQHEQFF; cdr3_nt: TGTGCCGGACGAGGACTAGCGGGGGGGCAACATGAGCAGTTCTTC
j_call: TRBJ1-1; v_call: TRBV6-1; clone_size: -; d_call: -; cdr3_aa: CASGTYSTSTEAFF; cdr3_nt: TGTGCCAGCGGTACCTACAGTACGAGCACTGAAGCTTTCTTT
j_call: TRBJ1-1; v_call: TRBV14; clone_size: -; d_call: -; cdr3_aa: CASSQRGSTEAFF; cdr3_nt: TGTGCCAGCAGCCAGAGGGGGAGCACTGAAGCTTTCTTT
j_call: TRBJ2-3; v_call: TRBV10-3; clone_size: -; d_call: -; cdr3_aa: CAITQTVVADTQYF; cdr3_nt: TGTGCCATCACTCAAACTGTTGTGGCAGATACGCAGTATTTT
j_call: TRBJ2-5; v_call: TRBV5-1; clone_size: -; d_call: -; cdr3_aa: CASSLHTGSETQYF; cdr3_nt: TGCGCCAGCAGCTTACATACGGGATCGGAGACCCAGTACTTC
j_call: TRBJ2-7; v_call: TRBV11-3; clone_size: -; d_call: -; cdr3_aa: CASSFTSSYEQYF; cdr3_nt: TGTGCCAGCAGCTTTACGAGCTCCTACGAGCAGTACTTC
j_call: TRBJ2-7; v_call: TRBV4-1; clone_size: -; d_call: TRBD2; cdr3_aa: CASSPETSGVSYEQYF; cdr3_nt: TGCGCCAGCAGCCCGGAGACTAGCGGGGTAAGCTACGAGCAGTACTTC
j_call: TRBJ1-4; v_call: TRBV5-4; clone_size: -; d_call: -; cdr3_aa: CASSLDSSNEKLFF; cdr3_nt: TGTGCCAGCAGCTTGGACAGCAGTAATGAAAAACTGTTTTTT
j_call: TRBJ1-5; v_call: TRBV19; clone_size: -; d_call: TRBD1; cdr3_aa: CASSILFRDRGNQPQHF; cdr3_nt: TGTGCCAGTAGTATCCTCTTCCGGGACAGGGGCAATCAGCCCCAGCATTTT
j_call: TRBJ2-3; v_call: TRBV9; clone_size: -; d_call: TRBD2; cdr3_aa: CASSVELEGLVGYTDTQYF; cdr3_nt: TGTGCCAGCAGCGTAGAACTCGAGGGACTAGTCGGGTACACAGATACGCAGTATTTT
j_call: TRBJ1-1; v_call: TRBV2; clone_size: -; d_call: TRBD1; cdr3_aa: CASSGRDRASTEAFF; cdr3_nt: TGTGCCAGCAGTGGCCGGGACAGGGCAAGTACTGAAGCTTTCTTT
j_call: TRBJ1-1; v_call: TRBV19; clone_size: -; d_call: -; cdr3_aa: CASILDREAFF; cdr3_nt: TGTGCCAGTATTCTAGACAGAGAAGCTTTCTTT
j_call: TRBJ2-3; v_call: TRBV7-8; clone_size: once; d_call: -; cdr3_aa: CATSIRGVFADTQYF; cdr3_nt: TGTGCCACCTCCATCCGGGGTGTTTTTGCAGATACGCAGTATTTT
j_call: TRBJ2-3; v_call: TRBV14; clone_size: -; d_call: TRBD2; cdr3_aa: CASSQVSSGGADTQYF; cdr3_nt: TGTGCCAGCAGCCAAGTATCTAGCGGGGGGGCAGATACGCAGTATTTT
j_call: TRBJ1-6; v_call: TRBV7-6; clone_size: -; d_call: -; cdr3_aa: CASSHDTGGNSPLHF; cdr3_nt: TGTGCCAGCAGCCATGACACCGGTGGGAATTCACCCCTCCACTTT
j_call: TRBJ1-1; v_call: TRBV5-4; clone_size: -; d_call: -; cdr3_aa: CASSPVTGMNTEAFF; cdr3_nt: TGTGCCAGCAGCCCCGTAACAGGAATGAACACTGAAGCTTTCTTT
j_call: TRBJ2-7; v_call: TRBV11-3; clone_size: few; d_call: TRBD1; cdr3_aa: CASSDRGIPYEQYF; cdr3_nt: TGTGCCAGCTCTGACAGGGGAATTCCCTACGAGCAGTACTTC
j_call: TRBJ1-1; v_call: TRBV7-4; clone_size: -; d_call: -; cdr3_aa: CASSLVPRTDLRNPMNTEAFF; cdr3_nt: TGTGCCAGCAGCTTAGTTCCCCGCACAGATCTTAGGAACCCCATGAACACTGAAGCTTTCTTT
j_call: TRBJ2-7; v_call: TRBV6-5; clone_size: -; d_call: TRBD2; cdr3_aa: CASSLAGLGGTEQYF; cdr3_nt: TGTGCCAGCAGCCTGGCGGGACTAGGAGGGACAGAGCAGTACTTC
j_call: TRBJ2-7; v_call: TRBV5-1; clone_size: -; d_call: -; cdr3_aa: CASSPAQGNYEQYF; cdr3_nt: TGCGCCAGCAGTCCCGCACAGGGAAACTACGAGCAGTACTTC
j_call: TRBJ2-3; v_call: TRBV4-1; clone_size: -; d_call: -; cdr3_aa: CASSQGGTGTDTQYF; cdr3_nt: TGCGCCAGCAGCCAAGGAGGTACGGGCACAGATACGCAGTATTTT
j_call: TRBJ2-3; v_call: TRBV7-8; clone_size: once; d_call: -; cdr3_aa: CASSLAGGRGTDTQYF; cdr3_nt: TGTGCCAGCAGCTTAGCGGGGGGGCGGGGCACAGATACGCAGTATTTT
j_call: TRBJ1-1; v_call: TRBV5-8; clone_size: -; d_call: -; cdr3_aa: CASRRTGNTEAFF; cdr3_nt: TGTGCCAGCAGACGTACTGGGAACACTGAAGCTTTCTTT
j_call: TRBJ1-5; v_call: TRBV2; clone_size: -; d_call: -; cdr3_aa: CASREQSISNQPQHF; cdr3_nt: TGTGCCAGCAGGGAGCAATCGATTAGCAATCAGCCCCAGCATTTT
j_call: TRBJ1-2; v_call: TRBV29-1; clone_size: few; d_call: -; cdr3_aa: CSGNLHTSGYTF; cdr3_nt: TGCAGCGGAAACCTCCACACCTCGGGCTACACCTTC
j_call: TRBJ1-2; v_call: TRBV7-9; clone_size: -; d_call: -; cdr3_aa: CASSLEGRMGGYTF; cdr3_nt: TGTGCCAGCAGCTTGGAGGGCCGAATGGGTGGCTACACCTTC
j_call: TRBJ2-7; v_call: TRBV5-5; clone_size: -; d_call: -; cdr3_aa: CASSGTGVREQYF; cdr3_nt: TGTGCCAGCAGCGGGACGGGGGTCCGCGAGCAGTACTTC
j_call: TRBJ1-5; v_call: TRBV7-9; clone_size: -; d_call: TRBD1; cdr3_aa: CASSPGTAGPFVGNQPQHF; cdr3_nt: TGTGCCAGCAGCCCAGGGACAGCAGGGCCATTCGTTGGCAATCAGCCCCAGCATTTT
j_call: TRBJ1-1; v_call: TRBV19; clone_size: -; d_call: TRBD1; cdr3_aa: CASSWDSGMGAFF; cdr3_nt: TGTGCCAGTAGCTGGGACAGCGGAATGGGAGCTTTCTTT
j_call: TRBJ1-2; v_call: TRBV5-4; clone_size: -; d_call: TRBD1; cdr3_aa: CASSLTGASGYTF; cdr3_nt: TGTGCCAGCAGCTTGACAGGGGCGAGTGGCTACACCTTC
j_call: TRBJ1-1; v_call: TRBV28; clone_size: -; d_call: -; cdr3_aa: CASTSHPGGENTEAFF; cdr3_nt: TGTGCCAGCACCTCCCATCCGGGGGGGGAAAACACTGAAGCTTTCTTT
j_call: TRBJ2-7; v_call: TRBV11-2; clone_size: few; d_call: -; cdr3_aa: CASRSLEAAREQYF; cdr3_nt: TGTGCCAGCAGGTCCCTAGAGGCCGCTCGGGAGCAGTACTTC
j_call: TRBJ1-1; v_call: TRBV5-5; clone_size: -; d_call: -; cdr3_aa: CASTPRLNTEAFF; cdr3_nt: TGTGCCAGCACCCCGCGGCTGAACACTGAAGCTTTCTTT
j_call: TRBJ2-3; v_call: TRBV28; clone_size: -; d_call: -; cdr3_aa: CASSSRPVLTDTQYF; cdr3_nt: TGTGCCAGCAGTTCCCGCCCGGTCCTCACAGATACGCAGTATTTT
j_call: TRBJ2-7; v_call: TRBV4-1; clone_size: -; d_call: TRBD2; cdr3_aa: CASSQVIGGAHEQYF; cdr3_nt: TGCGCCAGCAGCCAAGTAATCGGGGGGGCCCACGAGCAGTACTTC
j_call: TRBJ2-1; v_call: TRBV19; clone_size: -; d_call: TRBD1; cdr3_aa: CASRTGTGLYNEQFF; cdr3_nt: TGTGCCAGTAGAACCGGGACAGGGCTCTACAATGAGCAGTTCTTC
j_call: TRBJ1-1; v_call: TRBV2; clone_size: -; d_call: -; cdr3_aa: CASKGGVGTEAFF; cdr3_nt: TGTGCCAGCAAAGGGGGAGTCGGCACTGAAGCTTTCTTT
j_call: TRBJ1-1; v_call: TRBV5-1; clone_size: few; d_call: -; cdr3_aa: CASSLGTVNTEAFF; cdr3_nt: TGCGCCAGCAGCTTGGGGACAGTTAACACTGAAGCTTTCTTT
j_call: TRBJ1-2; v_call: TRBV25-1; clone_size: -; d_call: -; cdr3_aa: CASSEGRGYGYTF; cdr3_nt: TGTGCCAGCAGTGAGGGCCGGGGCTATGGCTACACCTTC
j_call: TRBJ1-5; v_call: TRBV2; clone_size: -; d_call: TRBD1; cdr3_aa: CASSVGTDQPQHF; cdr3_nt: TGTGCCAGCAGCGTCGGGACAGATCAGCCCCAGCATTTT
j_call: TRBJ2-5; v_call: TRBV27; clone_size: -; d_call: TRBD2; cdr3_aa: CASSLLSPTSGSGGQETQYF; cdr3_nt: TGTGCCAGCAGTTTATTATCCCCCACGAGCGGGAGCGGTGGTCAAGAGACCCAGTACTTC
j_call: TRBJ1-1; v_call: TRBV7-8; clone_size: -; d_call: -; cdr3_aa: CASSLDFENTEAFF; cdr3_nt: TGTGCCAGCAGCTTAGACTTTGAGAACACTGAAGCTTTCTTT
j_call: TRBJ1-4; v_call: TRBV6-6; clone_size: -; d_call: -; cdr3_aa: CASSYSLEEKLFF; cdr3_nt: TGTGCCAGCAGTTACTCCCTCGAGGAAAAACTGTTTTTT
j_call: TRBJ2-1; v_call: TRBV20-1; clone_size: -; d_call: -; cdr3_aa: CSERMYNEQFF; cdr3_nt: TGCAGCGAGAGAATGTACAATGAGCAGTTCTTC
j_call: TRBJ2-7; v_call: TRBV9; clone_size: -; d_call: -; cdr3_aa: CASSVADEQYF; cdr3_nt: TGTGCCAGCAGCGTAGCGGACGAGCAGTACTTC
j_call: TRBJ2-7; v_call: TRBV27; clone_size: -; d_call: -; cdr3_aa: CASSLSKGWHEQYF; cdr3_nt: TGTGCCAGCAGTTTATCGAAGGGGTGGCACGAGCAGTACTTC
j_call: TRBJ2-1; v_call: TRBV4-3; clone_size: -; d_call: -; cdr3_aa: CASSQDMGSQYNEQFF; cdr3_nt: TGCGCCAGCAGCCAAGATATGGGTTCACAGTACAATGAGCAGTTCTTC
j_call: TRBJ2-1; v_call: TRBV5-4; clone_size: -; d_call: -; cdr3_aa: CASSQQGGHNEQFF; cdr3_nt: TGTGCCAGCAGTCAACAGGGGGGGCACAATGAGCAGTTCTTC
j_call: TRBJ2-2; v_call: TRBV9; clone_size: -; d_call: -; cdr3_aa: CASSVAPPGYTGELFF; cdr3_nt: TGTGCCAGCAGCGTGGCCCCTCCAGGTTACACCGGGGAGCTGTTTTTT
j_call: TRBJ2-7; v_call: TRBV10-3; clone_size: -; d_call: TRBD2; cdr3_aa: CAISEPGLAGYEQYF; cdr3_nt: TGCGCCATCAGTGAACCGGGACTAGCGGGATACGAGCAGTACTTC
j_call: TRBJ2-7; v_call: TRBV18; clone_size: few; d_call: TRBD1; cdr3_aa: CASSPQGENEQYF; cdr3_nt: TGTGCCAGCTCCCCCCAGGGGGAGAACGAGCAGTACTTC
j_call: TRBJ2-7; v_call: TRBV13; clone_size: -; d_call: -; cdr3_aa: CASSLRTSFYEQYF; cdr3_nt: TGTGCCAGCAGCTTACGAACTAGTTTCTACGAGCAGTACTTC
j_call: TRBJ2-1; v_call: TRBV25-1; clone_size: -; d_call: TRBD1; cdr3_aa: CASSRPGGAGNEQFF; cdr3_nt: TGTGCCAGCAGTCGTCCAGGGGGCGCGGGGAATGAGCAGTTCTTC
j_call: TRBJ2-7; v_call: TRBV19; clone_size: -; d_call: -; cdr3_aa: CASTSSETYEQYF; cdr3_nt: TGTGCCAGTACAAGTTCCGAGACCTACGAGCAGTACTTC
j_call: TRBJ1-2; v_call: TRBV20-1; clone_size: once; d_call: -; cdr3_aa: CSVYRAYGYTF; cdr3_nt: TGCAGTGTTTACAGGGCCTATGGCTACACCTTC
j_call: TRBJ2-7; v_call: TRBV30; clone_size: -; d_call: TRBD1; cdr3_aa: CAWDREGYEQYF; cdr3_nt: TGTGCCTGGGACAGGGAAGGCTACGAGCAGTACTTC